The 21 T cell receptor beta chains below come from one sample, sequenced in a study of blood T cell repertoires in COVID-19. TCRdb's table, derived via immunoSEQ multiplex PCR, lists solely in-frame clones and lacks some. The table has 100,000 to 150,000 clones, approximately 74% seen once. Sequenced material: peripheral blood. The receptors stem from an elderly man with COVID-19, enrolled during active disease.

This chain uses TRBV7-3 with TRBJ1-2; 11 nucleotides align to TRBD1. In germline, CDR1 is SGHTA, CDR2 FQGTGA. After removal of 0 bases from V and 8 bases from J, the junction contained 14 bases not matched to a gene. The CDR3 has 18 residues. CDR3 bases: TGTGCCAGCAGCTTAACCCCCCTAGGACAGGGGGCGCGGGAGGGCTACACCTTC. Amino acid sequence: CASSLTPLGQGAREGYTF.

There are many counts of this clone. J is TRBJ2-1 and V is TRBV27; 13 bases match TRBD2. V shed 1 base and J 10 bases; nucleotides not matched to a gene: 4. Germline values: CDR1 MNHEY, CDR2 SMNVEV (reference sequence). CDR3 length equals 15 residues. This CDR3 is CASSLWTSGSGEQFF. DNA of the CDR3: TGTGCCAGCAGTTTATGGACTAGCGGGAGTGGGGAGCAGTTCTTC.

This sequence joins TRBV28 and TRBJ1-2; 8 nucleotides agree with TRBD1. The CDR3 is 15 residues long. The V and J ends lost 2 bases and 7 bases, in that order; junction bases with no gene match: 9. Germline loops: CDR1 MDHEN, CDR2 SYDVKM. The CDR3 protein is CASSLSPRGQGGYTF. The CDR3 DNA reads as TGTGCCAGCAGTTTAAGTCCCAGGGGGCAGGGTGGCTACACCTTC.

The V and J genes are TRBV6-1 and TRBJ2-7; D gene ambiguous. Germline CDR1 and CDR2: MNHNS and SASEGT. Trimming removed 2 bases from V and 6 bases from J, with 11 bases in between. The CDR3 runs 13 residues. CDR3 in amino acids: CASSEPGYGEQYF. In DNA, the CDR3 is TGTGCCAGCAGTGAACCGGGTTACGGCGAGCAGTACTTC.

CDR3 residues: CASSSMTTSSTDTQYF. In DNA, the CDR3 is TGTGCCAGCAGCTCGATGACTACCTCTAGCACAGATACGCAGTATTTT. V usage is TRBV7-9 and J usage is TRBJ2-3; perhaps TRBD2 as D (5 bases). Germline values: CDR1 SEHNR, CDR2 FQNEAQ (reference sequence). The CDR3 covers 16 residues. Trimming took off 4 bases at V and 0 bases at J, with 14 bases between the two ends.

This clone appeared a few times. The chain combines TRBV11-2 with TRBJ2-3; D not certain. CDR1 and CDR2 (germline): SGHAT, FQNNGV. Trimming took 4 bases from V and 7 from J, leaving 12 bases between them. The CDR3 contains 13 residues. The CDR3 loop is CASSSARQNTQYF. CDR3 sequence (DNA): TGTGCCAGCAGCTCGGCGCGGCAGAATACGCAGTATTTT.

This CDR3 is CASSIGGGGRADTQYF. CDR3 nucleotide sequence: TGTGCCAGTAGTATCGGGGGGGGAGGACGGGCAGATACGCAGTATTTT. The chain couples TRBV19 to TRBJ2-3; 8 nucleotides align to TRBD2. V shed 3 bases and J 4 bases; nucleotides not matched to a gene: 9. Germline V gives CDR1 LNHDA, CDR2 SQIVND (reference sequence). The CDR3 is 16 amino acids.

This clone was seen a few times. The chain is built from TRBV16 and TRBJ1-5, with D perhaps TRBD1 (6 bases). Germline V gene lookup returns CDR1 KGHSY and CDR2 FQNENV. Deletions cut 0 bases from V and 6 bases from J, with 12 bases between. This CDR3 has 15 amino acids. CDR3 sequence (DNA): TGTGCCAGCAGCCAATCCAGGGGTAGGGGTCAGCCCCAGCATTTT. Encoded protein: CASSQSRGRGQPQHF.

The gene calls are TRBV5-8 and TRBJ1-2, with 10 bases fitting TRBD1. Germline CDR1 reads SGHTS; CDR2 reads YDEGEE. V lost 3 bases, J lost 4 bases, and 3 bases stayed unmatched. CDR3 size: 14 residues. As DNA, the CDR3 is TGTGCCAGCAGCTCCGGGACAGGGGCCTATGGCTACACCTTC. Protein: CASSSGTGAYGYTF.

This clone was found a few times. V is TRBV15 and J is TRBJ1-5; no reliable D call. Trimming pared 0 bases from V and 4 bases from J, leaving 16 bases between. Germline V gene lookup returns CDR1 LNHNV and CDR2 YYDKDF (reference sequence). The CDR3 totals 17 residues. The CDR3, as DNA: TGTGCCACCAGCAGAGATCTATCGGTTCGCCAAAATCAGCCCCAGCATTTT. It specifies CATSRDLSVRQNQPQHF.

The rearrangement uses TRBV5-8 and TRBJ2-3, with D tentatively TRBD1 (5 bases). V was trimmed by 2 bases and J by 1 base, leaving 8 bases between them. The V gene's germline CDR1 is SGHTS and CDR2 YDEGEE. This CDR3 region has 14 residues. CDR3 DNA sequence: TGTGCCAGCAGCTTTGACAGAGGCACAGATACGCAGTATTTT. This codes for CASSFDRGTDTQYF.

The J gene is TRBJ1-4, the V gene TRBV29-1; D remains unclear. This CDR3 has 13 amino acids. V was pared by 1 base and J by 6 bases, with 9 bases between. The V gene's germline CDR1 is SQVTM and CDR2 ANQGSEA. This CDR3 is CSVEGRRDEKLFF. Written as DNA, the CDR3 is TGCAGCGTTGAAGGGCGGCGGGATGAAAAACTGTTTTTT.

In its sample, this clone was seen a few times. The chain recombines TRBV5-6 with TRBJ1-4, with TRBD1 as a possible D gene (6 bases). V was cut by 3 bases and J by 7 bases, with 13 bases left in between. CDR3 length equals 14 residues. CDR1 and CDR2 from the germline V gene are SGHDT and YYEEEE. Written as DNA, the CDR3 is TGTGCCAGCAGCTCCGGACAGCTAGGTGAAAAACTGTTTTTT. Protein sequence: CASSSGQLGEKLFF.

This chain uses TRBV10-3 with TRBJ1-5, with 10 bases matching TRBD1. The CDR3 spans 14 residues. V shed 4 bases, J shed 4 bases, and the junction held 1 base outside the gene matches. CDR1 and CDR2 (germline): ENHRY, SYGVKD. As DNA, the CDR3 is TGTGCCATCAGTGGGGGACAGGGGAATCAGCCCCAGCATTTT. This encodes CAISGGQGNQPQHF.

The V call is TRBV19, the J call TRBJ1-4; no clear D. The CDR3 totals 12 residues. CDR1 and CDR2 from the germline V gene are LNHDA and SQIVND (reference sequence). The germline V and J ends were trimmed by 3 bases and 5 bases, with 4 bases remaining between them. CDR3 amino acids: CASSIRNEKLFF. The CDR3 region has the DNA TGTGCCAGTAGTATCCGGAATGAAAAACTGTTTTTT.

This sequence joins TRBV15 and TRBJ2-7, with a tentative D call TRBD1 (6 bases). Per germline, CDR1 LNHNV and CDR2 YYDKDF (reference sequence). The CDR3 is 13 residues long. Trimming took 6 bases from V and 7 from J, leaving 16 bases between them. CDR3 protein: CATRGATYEEQYF. As DNA, the CDR3 is TGTGCCACCAGGGGGGCGACCTACGAAGAGCAGTACTTC.

The chain recombines TRBV28 with TRBJ2-1; D is perhaps TRBD2 (6 bases). The V and J ends lost 6 bases and 7 bases respectively, with 19 bases between them. The CDR3 is 15 residues long. Per the germline V gene, CDR1 is MDHEN and CDR2 is SYDVKM. CDR3 DNA sequence: TGTGCCAGCAGCCACCGGGACTTTTTGAGAAATGAGCAGTTCTTC. Protein product: CASSHRDFLRNEQFF.

This chain joins TRBV11-2 and TRBJ2-7; 7 positions agree with TRBD2. There are 15 residues in the CDR3. J was trimmed by 1 base and V by 2 bases; bases with no gene match: 5. Per the germline V gene, CDR1 is SGHAT and CDR2 is FQNNGV. The CDR3 loop is CASSLSSGASYEQYF. CDR3 nucleotide sequence: TGTGCCAGCAGCTTATCGAGCGGGGCATCCTACGAGCAGTACTTC.

The chain employs TRBV29-1 and TRBJ1-2, with 7 bases that match TRBD1. The V gene end was trimmed by 6 bases and the J gene end by 5 bases; junction bases not matched to a gene: 9. The CDR3 consists of 13 residues. Per the germline V gene, CDR1 is SQVTM and CDR2 is ANQGSEA. Here the CDR3 DNA reads TGCAGCGTAAAAGGGACAGTTTTTTATGGCTACACCTTC. Translating gives CSVKGTVFYGYTF.

V usage is TRBV4-1 and J usage is TRBJ2-5, with a tentative D call TRBD1 (5 bases). This CDR3 is built from 11 residues. V lost 3 bases, J lost 10 bases, and 9 bases lay in between. Germline assignment: CDR1 MGHRA and CDR2 YSYEKL. CDR3 sequence (DNA): TGCGCCAGCAGCCATGGGGCGGTCCAGTACTTC. Protein: CASSHGAVQYF.

Notes on this clone: The sample has other DNA sequences that encode this CDR3 too. The chain has TRBV11-3 and TRBJ2-5, with 9 bases aligning to TRBD2. This CDR3 is 16 amino acids long. Trimming removed 1 base from V and 2 bases from J; junction bases left unmatched: 5. Germline-derived CDR1 and CDR2 are SGHNT and YENEEA. The CDR3 is CASSLGAGGVQETQYF. The CDR3 nucleotides are TGTGCCAGCAGCTTAGGTGCGGGGGGGGTACAAGAGACCCAGTACTTC.